The clone carrying this T cell receptor (beta chain) was counted at least ten times. This entry is derived from a study of early T cells in non-severe SARS-CoV-2 infection. Study at large: Unsorted whole blood bulk RNA was sequenced, with unpaired chains.

Using its own MiXCR run on the 5' RACE reads, TCRdb lists one record per CDR3 protein. The sample lists about 42,000 distinct CDR3 sequences; roughly 6.2% were seen once. V lost 7 bases to trimming and J lost 6 bases; unmatched junction nucleotides: 8. This CDR3 is built from 13 residues. The chain joins TRBV12-3 or TRBV12-4 to TRBJ1-1, with 7 bases matching TRBD1. The sequencing used whole blood, collected at baseline. This receptor was obtained from an adult who was a healthcare worker with PCR-confirmed SARS-CoV-2 infection or an uninfected control (not recorded which). The CDR3 DNA sequence: TGTGCCAGCAACAAGGACAGGTACGCTGAAGCTTTCTTT. This translates into CASNKDRYAEAFF.